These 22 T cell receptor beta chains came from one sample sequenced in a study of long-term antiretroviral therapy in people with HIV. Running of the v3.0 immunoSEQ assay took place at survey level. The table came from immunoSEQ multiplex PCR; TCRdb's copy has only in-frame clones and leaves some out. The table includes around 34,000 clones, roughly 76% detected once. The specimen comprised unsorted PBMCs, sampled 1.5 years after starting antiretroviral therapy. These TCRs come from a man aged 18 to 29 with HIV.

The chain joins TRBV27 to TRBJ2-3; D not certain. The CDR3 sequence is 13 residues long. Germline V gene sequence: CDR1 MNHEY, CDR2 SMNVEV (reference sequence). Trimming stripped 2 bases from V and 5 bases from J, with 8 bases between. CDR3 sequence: CASSLIPRDTQYF. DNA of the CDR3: TGTGCCAGCAGTTTAATCCCGAGAGATACGCAGTATTTT.

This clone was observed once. The CDR3 nucleotides read TGTGCCAGCAGCAACAGGGGTAGCAATCAGCCCCAGCATTTT. It yields the protein CASSNRGSNQPQHF. The chain has TRBV7-8 and TRBJ1-5, with 7 positions matching TRBD1. The V and J ends lost 5 bases and 0 bases, in that order; junction bases with no gene match: 1. Germline V CDR1 and CDR2: SGHVS, FQNEAQ. This CDR3 is 14 amino acids long.

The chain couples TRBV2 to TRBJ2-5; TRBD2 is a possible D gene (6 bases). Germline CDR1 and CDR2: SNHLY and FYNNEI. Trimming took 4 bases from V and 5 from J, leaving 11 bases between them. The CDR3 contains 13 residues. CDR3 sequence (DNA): TGTGCCAGCAGTGGGGGGACTTTGGAGACCCAGTACTTC. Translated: CASSGGTLETQYF.

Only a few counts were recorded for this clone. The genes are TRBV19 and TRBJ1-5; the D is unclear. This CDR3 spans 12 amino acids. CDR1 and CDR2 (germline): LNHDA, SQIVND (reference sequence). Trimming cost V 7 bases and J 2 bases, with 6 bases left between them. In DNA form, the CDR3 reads TGTGCCAGTAAAAGCGGCAATCAGCCCCAGCATTTT. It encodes CASKSGNQPQHF.

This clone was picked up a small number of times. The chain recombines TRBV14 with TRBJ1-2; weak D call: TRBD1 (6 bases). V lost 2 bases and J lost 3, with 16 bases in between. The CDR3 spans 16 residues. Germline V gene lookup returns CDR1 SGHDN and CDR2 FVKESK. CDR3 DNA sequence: TGTGCCAGCAGCCAAAGAGGGGGAAGCGTAGACTATGGCTACACCTTC. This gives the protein CASSQRGGSVDYGYTF.

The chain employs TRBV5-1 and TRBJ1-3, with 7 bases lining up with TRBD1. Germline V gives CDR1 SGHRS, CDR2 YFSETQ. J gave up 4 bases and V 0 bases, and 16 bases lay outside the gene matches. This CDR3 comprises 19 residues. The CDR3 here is CASSLELYRQGGEGNTIYF. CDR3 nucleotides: TGCGCCAGCAGCTTGGAACTGTACCGACAGGGAGGGGAGGGAAACACCATATATTTT. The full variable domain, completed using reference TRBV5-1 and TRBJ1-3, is KAGVTQTPRYLIKTRGQQVTLSCSPISGHRSVSWYQQTPGQGLQFLFEYFSETQRNKGNFPGRFSGRQFSNSRSEMNVSTLELGDSALYLCASSLELYRQGGEGNTIYFGEGSWLTVV.

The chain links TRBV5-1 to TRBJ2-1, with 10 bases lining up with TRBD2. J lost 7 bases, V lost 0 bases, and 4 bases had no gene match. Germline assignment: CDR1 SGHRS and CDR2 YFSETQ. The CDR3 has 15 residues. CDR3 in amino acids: CASSLDPSGSNEQFF. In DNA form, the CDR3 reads TGCGCCAGCAGCTTGGACCCTAGCGGGAGTAATGAGCAGTTCTTC.

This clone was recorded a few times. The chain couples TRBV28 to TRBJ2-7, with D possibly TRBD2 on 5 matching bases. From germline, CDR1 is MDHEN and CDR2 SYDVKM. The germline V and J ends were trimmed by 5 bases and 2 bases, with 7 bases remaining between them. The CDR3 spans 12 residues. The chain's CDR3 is CASSRGTYEQYF. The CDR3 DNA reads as TGTGCCAGCAGTCGGGGTACCTACGAGCAGTACTTC. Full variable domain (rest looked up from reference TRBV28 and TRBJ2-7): DVKVTQSSRYLVKRTGEKVFLECVQDMDHENMFWYRQDPGLGLRLIYFSYDVKMKEKGDIPEGYSVSREKKERFSLILESASTNQTSMYLCASSRGTYEQYFGPGTRLTVT.

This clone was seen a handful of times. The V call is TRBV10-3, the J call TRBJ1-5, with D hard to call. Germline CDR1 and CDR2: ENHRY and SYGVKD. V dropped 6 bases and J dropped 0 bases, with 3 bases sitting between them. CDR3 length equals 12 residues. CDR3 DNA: TGTGCCATCAGGGATAGCAATCAGCCCCAGCATTTT. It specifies CAIRDSNQPQHF.

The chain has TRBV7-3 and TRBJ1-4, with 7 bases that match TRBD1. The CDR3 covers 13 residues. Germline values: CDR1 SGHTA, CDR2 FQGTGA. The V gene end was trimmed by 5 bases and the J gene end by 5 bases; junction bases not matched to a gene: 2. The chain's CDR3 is CASSRGRNEKLFF. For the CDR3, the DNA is TGTGCCAGCAGCAGGGGGCGGAATGAAAAACTGTTTTTT.

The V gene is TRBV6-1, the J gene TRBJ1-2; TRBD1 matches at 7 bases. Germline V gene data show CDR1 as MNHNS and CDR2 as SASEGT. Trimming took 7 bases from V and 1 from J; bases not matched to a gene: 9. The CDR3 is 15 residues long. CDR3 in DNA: TGTGCCAGCATTAAACAGGGGAAGAATAACTATGGCTACACCTTC. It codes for CASIKQGKNNYGYTF.

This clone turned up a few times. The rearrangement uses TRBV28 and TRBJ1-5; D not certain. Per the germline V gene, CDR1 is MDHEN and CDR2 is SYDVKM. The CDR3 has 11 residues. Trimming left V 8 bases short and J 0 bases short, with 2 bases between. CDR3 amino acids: CASASNQPQHF. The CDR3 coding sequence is TGTGCCAGCGCTAGCAATCAGCCCCAGCATTTT. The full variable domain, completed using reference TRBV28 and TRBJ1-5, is DVKVTQSSRYLVKRTGEKVFLECVQDMDHENMFWYRQDPGLGLRLIYFSYDVKMKEKGDIPEGYSVSREKKERFSLILESASTNQTSMYLCASASNQPQHFGDGTRLSIL.

In DNA form, the CDR3 reads TGTGCCATCAGTGCTGACGCGAACACCGGGGAGCTGTTTTTT. Its protein is CAISADANTGELFF. V usage is TRBV10-3 and J usage is TRBJ2-2; D is unclear. Trimming took off 4 bases at V and 0 bases at J, with 6 bases between the two ends. The CDR3 is 14 residues long. CDR1 and CDR2 (germline): ENHRY, SYGVKD.

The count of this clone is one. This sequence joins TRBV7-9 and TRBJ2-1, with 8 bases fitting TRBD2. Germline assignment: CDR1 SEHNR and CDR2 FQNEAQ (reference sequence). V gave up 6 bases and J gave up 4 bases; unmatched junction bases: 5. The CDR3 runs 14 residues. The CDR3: CASSQRELYNEQFF. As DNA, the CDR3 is TGTGCCAGCAGTCAGCGGGAGCTTTACAATGAGCAGTTCTTC.

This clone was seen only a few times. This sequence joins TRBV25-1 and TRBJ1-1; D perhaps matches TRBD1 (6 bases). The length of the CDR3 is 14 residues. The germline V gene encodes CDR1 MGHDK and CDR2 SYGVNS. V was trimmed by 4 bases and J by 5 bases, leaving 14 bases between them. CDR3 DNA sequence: TGTGCCAGCAGTGGCTACCTTCAGGGGACTGAAGCTTTCTTT. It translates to CASSGYLQGTEAFF.

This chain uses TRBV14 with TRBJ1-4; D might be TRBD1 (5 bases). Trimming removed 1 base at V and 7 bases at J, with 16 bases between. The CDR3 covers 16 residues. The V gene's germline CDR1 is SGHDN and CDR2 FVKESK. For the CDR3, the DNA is TGTGCCAGCAGCCAAGGGACACGGCGGGGTTTTGAAAAACTGTTTTTT. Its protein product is CASSQGTRRGFEKLFF.

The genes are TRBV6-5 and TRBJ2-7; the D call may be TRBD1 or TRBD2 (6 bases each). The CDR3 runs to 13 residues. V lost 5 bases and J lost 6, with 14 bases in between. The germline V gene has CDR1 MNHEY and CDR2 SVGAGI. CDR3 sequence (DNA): TGTGCCAGCAGTCCGACACAGGGAGGCGAGCAGTACTTC. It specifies CASSPTQGGEQYF.

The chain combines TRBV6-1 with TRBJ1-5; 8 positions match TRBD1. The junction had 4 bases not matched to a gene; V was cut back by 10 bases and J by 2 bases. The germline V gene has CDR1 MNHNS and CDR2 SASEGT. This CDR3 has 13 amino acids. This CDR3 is CATQQGGNQPQHF. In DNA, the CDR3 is TGTGCCACCCAACAGGGGGGCAATCAGCCCCAGCATTTT.

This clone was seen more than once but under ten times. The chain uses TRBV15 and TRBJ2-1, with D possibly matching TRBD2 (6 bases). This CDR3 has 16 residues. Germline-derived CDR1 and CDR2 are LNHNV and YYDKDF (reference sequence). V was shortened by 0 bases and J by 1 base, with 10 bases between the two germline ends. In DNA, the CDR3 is TGTGCCACCAGCAGAGAGTCTAGCGTATCCTACAATGAGCAGTTCTTC. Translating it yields CATSRESSVSYNEQFF.

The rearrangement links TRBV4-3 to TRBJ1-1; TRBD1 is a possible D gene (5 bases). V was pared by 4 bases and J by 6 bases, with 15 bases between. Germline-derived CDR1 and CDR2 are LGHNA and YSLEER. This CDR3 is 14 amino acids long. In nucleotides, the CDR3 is TGCGCCAGCAGCCCCTCCGGGGGAAGGTCTGAAGCTTTCTTT. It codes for CASSPSGGRSEAFF.

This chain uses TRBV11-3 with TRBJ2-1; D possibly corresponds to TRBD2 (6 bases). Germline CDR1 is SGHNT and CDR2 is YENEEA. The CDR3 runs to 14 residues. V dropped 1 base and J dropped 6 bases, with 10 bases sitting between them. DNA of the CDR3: TGTGCCAGCAGCTTAGGGGGACTCTCCAATGAGCAGTTCTTC. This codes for CASSLGGLSNEQFF.

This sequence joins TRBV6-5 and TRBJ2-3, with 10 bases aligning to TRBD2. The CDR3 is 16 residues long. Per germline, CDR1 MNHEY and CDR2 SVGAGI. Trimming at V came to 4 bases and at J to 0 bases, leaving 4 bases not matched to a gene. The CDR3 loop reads CASSSTSGASTDTQYF. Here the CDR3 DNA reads TGTGCCAGCAGTTCAACTAGCGGGGCAAGCACAGATACGCAGTATTTT.